These 26 T cell receptor beta chains were all obtained from the same sample, sequenced in a study of blood T cell repertoires in COVID-19. Here immunoSEQ multiplex PCR was the method, and the copy in TCRdb shows in-frame clones only, minus some. The sample consists of approximately 240,000 clones, approximately 86% of them appearing once. Source material: peripheral blood. The origin of the receptors is a woman aged 25 to 39 with COVID-19, enrolled during active disease.

J is TRBJ1-4 and V is TRBV29-1; no definite D call. The CDR3 spans 15 residues. The germline V and J ends were trimmed by 2 bases and 0 bases, with 10 bases remaining between them. Germline assignment: CDR1 SQVTM and CDR2 ANQGSEA. The DNA for the CDR3 is TGCAGCGTTGAAATCGGGGATGCAACTAATGAAAAACTGTTTTTT. Its protein product is CSVEIGDATNEKLFF.

This sequence joins TRBV28 and TRBJ1-3, with 9 positions matching TRBD1. V lost 3 bases to trimming and J lost 2 bases; unmatched junction nucleotides: 5. This CDR3 comprises 16 residues. Looked up from germline, CDR1 is MDHEN and CDR2 is SYDVKM. The chain's CDR3 is CASSFPGQGAGNTIYF. The CDR3 DNA follows: TGTGCCAGCAGTTTCCCGGGACAGGGAGCTGGAAACACCATATATTTT.

The chain is built from TRBV25-1 and TRBJ2-3; maybe TRBD2 (5 bases). The CDR3 contains 15 residues. Germline V gene lookup returns CDR1 MGHDK and CDR2 SYGVNS. Trimming removed 6 bases from V and 3 bases from J, with 16 bases in between. CDR3 residues: CASRKNEGGTDTQYF. The CDR3 DNA is TGTGCCAGCAGGAAAAACGAGGGTGGTACAGATACGCAGTATTTT.

The V and J genes are TRBV5-5 and TRBJ2-6; D unresolved. CDR1 is SGHKS, CDR2 YYEKEE, per germline (reference sequence). Between the trimmed V and J ends, which lost 3 bases and 2 bases, there was a span of 12 bases. This CDR3 region has 16 residues. The CDR3 reads CASSSQAFPGANVLTF. CDR3 in DNA: TGTGCCAGCAGCTCCCAGGCGTTTCCTGGGGCCAACGTCCTGACTTTC.

Worth noting for this clone: This may come from a read error, since a much larger clone is one base off. The gene calls are TRBV7-3 and TRBJ1-1; a possible D gene is TRBD1 (6 bases). In germline, CDR1 is SGHTA, CDR2 FQGTGA. The CDR3 totals 14 residues. Trimming took off 5 bases at V and 0 bases at J, with 10 bases between the two ends. The DNA of the CDR3 is TGTGCCAGCAGCCCCGGACAGATGAACACTGAAGCTTTCTTT. It translates to CASSPGQMNTEAFF.

The gene calls are TRBV7-9 and TRBJ2-7; a possible D gene is TRBD1 (6 bases). The V gene's germline CDR1 is SEHNR and CDR2 FQNEAQ (reference sequence). With 7 bases removed from V and 5 bases from J, the gap between germline ends came to 15 bases. The length of the CDR3 is 13 residues. The CDR3 loop is CASKGDGTNEQYF. CDR3 nucleotides: TGTGCCAGCAAGGGGGACGGTACCAACGAGCAGTACTTC.

The rearrangement joins TRBV28 to TRBJ1-2; TRBD1 matches at 9 bases. The CDR3 has 14 amino acids. V trimming: 6 bases; J trimming: 6 bases; junction bases outside the gene matches: 8. The germline gives CDR1 MDHEN, CDR2 SYDVKM. The CDR3 region is CASRQTGTGNGYTF. The CDR3 DNA follows: TGTGCCAGCAGACAGACCGGGACAGGGAATGGCTACACCTTC.

The chain employs TRBV27 and TRBJ1-1; 8 bases match TRBD1. Looked up from germline, CDR1 is MNHEY and CDR2 is SMNVEV (reference sequence). Unmatched junction bases numbered 1, after V lost 7 bases and J lost 0 bases. The CDR3 covers 13 residues. The CDR3 spells CASKTGVNTEAFF. CDR3 DNA sequence: TGTGCCAGCAAGACAGGGGTGAACACTGAAGCTTTCTTT.

The rearrangement uses TRBV30 and TRBJ2-5, with 7 bases that match TRBD1. CDR3 length equals 13 residues. V was clipped by 5 bases and J by 5 bases; unmatched bases: 8. The germline CDR1 and CDR2 sequences are GTSNPN and SVGIG (reference sequence). CDR3 in DNA: TGTGCCTGGGAAGCTACAGGGGTTGAGACCCAGTACTTC. Residues: CAWEATGVETQYF.

CDR3 region: CASSRTGITYEQYF. CDR3 sequence (DNA): TGTGCCAGCAGTCGGACAGGAATCACCTACGAGCAGTACTTC. V is TRBV28 and J is TRBJ2-7, with 7 nucleotides matching TRBD1. CDR1 and CDR2 from the germline V gene are MDHEN and SYDVKM. The ends lost 5 bases at V and 2 bases at J; junction bases unmatched: 6. CDR3 length equals 14 residues.

This clone showed up just a few times. This chain links TRBV7-2 with TRBJ1-6; D is possibly TRBD1 (5 bases). There are 15 residues in the CDR3. The germline gives CDR1 SGHTA, CDR2 FQGNSA. The germline V and J ends were trimmed by 1 base and 7 bases, with 11 bases remaining between them. This CDR3 reads CASSLGSGGNSPLHF. CDR3 nucleotides: TGTGCCAGCAGCTTAGGGTCCGGGGGAAATTCACCCCTCCACTTT.

This clone was recorded only once. The CDR3 nucleotides read TGCAGCGTACAGGGGAAGACTGAAGCTTTCTTT. The encoded protein is CSVQGKTEAFF. The chain carries TRBV29-1 and TRBJ1-1; 7 positions agree with TRBD1. The CDR3 contains 11 residues. V shed 6 bases, J shed 5 bases, and the junction held 3 bases outside the gene matches. In germline, CDR1 is SQVTM, CDR2 ANQGSEA.

The genes are TRBV10-3 and TRBJ1-3; 10 bases fit TRBD1. This CDR3 has 15 residues. After removal of 4 bases from V and 4 bases from J, the junction contained 4 bases not matched to a gene. CDR1 and CDR2 from the germline V gene are ENHRY and SYGVKD. The CDR3 sequence is CAISGDRGPGNTIYF. CDR3 DNA sequence: TGTGCCATCAGTGGGGACAGGGGTCCAGGAAACACCATATATTTT.

The chain has TRBV27 and TRBJ1-1; unclear D gene. Germline CDR1 is MNHEY and CDR2 is SMNVEV (reference sequence). V lost 7 bases to trimming and J lost 1 base, with 10 bases between them. The CDR3 runs to 13 residues. CDR3 sequence reads: CASNLGPNTEAFF. Here the CDR3 DNA reads TGTGCCAGCAATCTTGGGCCGAACACTGAAGCTTTCTTT.

The rearrangement joins TRBV5-1 to TRBJ1-1; 7 bases map to TRBD1. The length of the CDR3 is 13 residues. From germline, CDR1 is SGHRS and CDR2 YFSETQ. The V segment lost 2 bases and the J segment 7 bases; nucleotides outside the gene matches: 5. The CDR3 nucleotides are TGCGCCAGCAGCTTCAGGGACAGAGATGAAGCTTTCTTT. Protein product: CASSFRDRDEAFF.

This clone was found a few times. V and J are TRBV2 and TRBJ2-1; the D gene is possibly TRBD2 (5 bases). V was clipped by 2 bases and J by 2 bases, with 7 bases between them. This CDR3 has 14 amino acids. The germline CDR1 and CDR2 sequences are SNHLY and FYNNEI. CDR3 amino acids: CASSERGAYNEQFF. Here the CDR3 DNA reads TGTGCCAGCAGTGAACGGGGAGCCTACAATGAGCAGTTCTTC. The full variable domain, completed using reference TRBV2 and TRBJ2-1, is EPEVTQTPSHQVTQMGQEVILRCVPISNHLYFYWYRQILGQKVEFLVSFYNNEISEKSEIFDDQFSVERPDGSNFTLKIRSTKLEDSAMYFCASSERGAYNEQFFGPGTRLTVL.

This chain links TRBV6-5 with TRBJ2-5; D gene unclear. This CDR3 contains 14 residues. Germline assignment: CDR1 MNHEY and CDR2 SVGAGI. V was trimmed by 4 bases and J by 1 base, leaving 10 bases between them. The CDR3 loop reads CASSLARAQETQYF. The CDR3 bases are TGTGCCAGCAGTTTGGCTAGAGCCCAAGAGACCCAGTACTTC.

The chain carries TRBV14 and TRBJ2-1; D not resolved. The V and J ends lost 1 base and 3 bases respectively, with 7 bases between them. CDR1 is SGHDN and CDR2 is FVKESK in the germline V gene. The CDR3 runs to 14 residues. CDR3 amino acids: CASSQAVIYNEQFF. CDR3 DNA sequence: TGTGCCAGCAGCCAAGCGGTCATCTACAATGAGCAGTTCTTC. Full variable domain (rest looked up from reference TRBV14 and TRBJ2-1): EAGVTQFPSHSVIEKGQTVTLRCDPISGHDNLYWYRRVMGKEIKFLLHFVKESKQDESGMPNNRFLAERTGGTYSTLKVQPAELEDSGVYFCASSQAVIYNEQFFGPGTRLTVL.

The genes are TRBV6-2 or TRBV6-3 and TRBJ2-7, with no clear D. Germline loops: CDR1 MNHEY, CDR2 SVGEGT. Trimming shortened V by 4 bases and J by 4 bases, and 11 bases separated the two germline ends. The CDR3 covers 13 residues. The CDR3 sequence: CASSSYVIYEQYF. For the CDR3, the DNA is TGTGCCAGCAGTTCCTACGTTATTTACGAGCAGTACTTC.

The table lists this clone with a few counts. This chain uses TRBV7-9 with TRBJ2-3; D not certain. This CDR3 has 13 amino acids. V was pared by 5 bases and J by 4 bases, with 10 bases between. CDR1 is SEHNR, CDR2 FQNEAQ, per germline (reference sequence). CDR3 nucleotides: TGTGCCAGCAGCCCCTCTACCCCAGATACGCAGTATTTT. Amino acids: CASSPSTPDTQYF. The complete variable domain, with remaining parts taken from reference TRBV7-9 and TRBJ2-3, reads DTGVSQNPRHKITKRGQNVTFRCDPISEHNRLYWYRQTLGQGPEFLTYFQNEAQLEKSRLLSDRFSAERPKGSFSTLEIQRTEQGDSAMYLCASSPSTPDTQYFGPGTRLTVL.

CDR3 in amino acids: CASSHSGTREQFF. DNA for the CDR3: TGTGCCAGCAGCCATTCCGGGACACGTGAGCAGTTCTTC. The chain is built from TRBV3-1 (or the pseudogene TRBV3-2) and TRBJ2-1; D might be TRBD1 (6 bases). The CDR3 extends over 13 amino acids. CDR1 and CDR2 (germline): LGHDT, YNNKEL (reference sequence). Trimming stripped 3 bases from V and 9 bases from J, with 12 bases between.

The gene calls are TRBV2 and TRBJ2-7; 8 nucleotides align to TRBD1. The CDR3 runs 14 residues. The V and J ends lost 7 bases and 5 bases, in that order; junction bases with no gene match: 10. The V gene's germline CDR1 is SNHLY and CDR2 FYNNEI. CDR3 region: CASIRETGAHEQYF. In DNA form, the CDR3 reads TGTGCCAGCATTCGGGAGACAGGGGCCCACGAGCAGTACTTC.

V and J are TRBV18 and TRBJ1-2; possibly TRBD1 for D (6 bases). The CDR3 sequence is 15 residues long. The V and J ends lost 2 bases and 3 bases respectively, with 13 bases between them. Germline V CDR1 and CDR2: KGHSH, LQKENI. Here the CDR3 reads CASSPNRAADYGYTF. DNA for the CDR3: TGTGCCAGCTCACCAAACAGGGCCGCGGACTATGGCTACACCTTC.

This clone was seen only once. Other DNA sequences in the same sample also yield this CDR3. The genes are TRBV28 and TRBJ1-4; D is possibly TRBD1 (5 bases). With 6 bases removed from V and 4 bases from J, the gap between germline ends came to 12 bases. This CDR3 spans 14 amino acids. CDR1 is MDHEN and CDR2 is SYDVKM in the germline V gene. CDR3 DNA: TGTGCCAGCAGCCCTGACAGATTTAATGAAAAACTGTTTTTT. Translation: CASSPDRFNEKLFF.

The rearrangement links TRBV11-2 to TRBJ2-7; D is uncertain. V lost 0 bases and J 6 bases, leaving 9 bases between the germline ends. Germline CDR1 and CDR2: SGHAT and FQNNGV. This CDR3 is built from 13 residues. As DNA, the CDR3 is TGTGCCAGCAGCTTAGAGTCTTCTCCCGAGCAGTACTTC. Protein product: CASSLESSPEQYF.

The rearrangement uses TRBV2 and TRBJ1-5, with D possibly TRBD1 on 5 matching bases. Trimming left V 4 bases short and J 7 bases short, with 20 bases between. CDR1 is SNHLY, CDR2 FYNNEI, per germline. The CDR3 runs 16 residues. CDR3 in DNA: TGTGCCAGCAGTGGACGGGGAGGTCAGGGAGAACAGCCCCAGCATTTT. Translating gives CASSGRGGQGEQPQHF.